What follows is one TCR beta chain and its context. Amplification used 60 Vbeta primers and 13 Jbeta primers. Repertoires were generated with immunoSEQ multiplex PCR, while TCRdb's copy carries only in-frame clones and drops some. This table holds under 150,000 clones, approximately 84% found once. V lost 0 bases, J lost 8 bases, and 10 bases lay in between. The germline V gene has CDR1 LGHNA and CDR2 YNFKEQ. The CDR3 contains 13 residues. The data were obtained in a study of cytomegalovirus exposure and HLA in healthy donors. Each donor was healthy, and each was a bone marrow donor. The chain combines TRBV4-2 with TRBJ1-2; no firm D call. The receptor's source is a woman in her thirties or forties in good health and CMV-seronegative. Source material: PBMCs. CDR3 region: CASSQDRTGGYTF. In DNA, the CDR3 is TGTGCCAGCAGCCAAGATAGGACGGGAGGCTACACCTTC.